This is a list of T cell receptor beta chains from one sample in a study of T-cell reconstitution after alpha-beta-depleted transplantation in children. MiXCR was run by TCRdb on the PCR reads, yielding one entry per CDR3 protein. The sample records about 870,000 distinct CDR3 sequences, 16% being singletons. Sequenced material: PBMCs, mostly from graft donor cells, taken 360 days after TCRalphabeta/CD19-depleted stem cell transplant. The receptor set was obtained from a male patient between 10 and 17 years old who had a stem cell transplant for acute lymphoblastic leukemia, so the T cells may come from the graft donor. The CDR3 runs from the conserved cysteine through the conserved F or W. D genes are given only for firm matches. The size of a clone is reported for some rows only, either as once, few or many, or as a class for expanded clones.

abundance,d_gene,j_gene,v_gene,CDR3aa,CDR3nt
NA,NA,TRBJ1-1,TRBV4-1,CASSHALRGRPEAFF,TGCGCCAGCAGCCATGCCTTGCGGGGGCGGCCTGAAGCTTTCTTT
few,NA,TRBJ2-1,TRBV4-2,CASSQDRRSNEQFF,TGTGCCAGCAGCCAAGACAGACGCAGCAATGAGCAGTTCTTC
many,NA,TRBJ2-7,TRBV5-1,CASSLSRTYEQYF,TGCGCCAGCAGCTTGTCCAGGACCTACGAGCAGTACTTC
NA,NA,TRBJ2-1,TRBV29-1,CSVVAAILRSYNEQFF,TGCAGCGTTGTGGCAGCTATTCTCCGCTCCTACAATGAGCAGTTCTTC
NA,TRBD2,TRBJ2-5,TRBV7-8,CASSSLAGGPGEETQYF,TGTGCCAGCAGCTCACTAGCGGGAGGGCCAGGGGAAGAGACCCAGTACTTC
NA,NA,TRBJ2-5,TRBV12-2,CASRSTGAAPGTGEETQYF,TGTGCAAGTCGCTCCACCGGCGCGGCTCCGGGGACAGGGGAAGAGACCCAGTACTTC
few,NA,TRBJ2-7,TRBV29-1,CSVEENVYEQYF,TGCAGCGTTGAAGAGAACGTCTACGAGCAGTACTTC
many,NA,TRBJ2-3,TRBV20-1,CSARWASGSTDTQYF,TGCAGTGCTAGATGGGCGAGCGGGAGCACAGATACGCAGTATTTT
NA,TRBD2,TRBJ2-1,TRBV4-2,CASSQEGLARYNEQFF,TGTGCCAGCAGCCAAGAGGGACTAGCGCGCTACAATGAGCAGTTCTTC
few,TRBD2,TRBJ2-3,TRBV12-3/TRBV12-4,CASRGGPSPDTQYF,TGTGCCAGCCGGGGAGGGCCATCGCCAGATACGCAGTATTTT
NA,NA,TRBJ2-1,TRBV19,CASSGDSYVSNEQFF,TGTGCCAGTAGTGGGGACTCCTACGTGAGCAATGAGCAGTTCTTC
NA,TRBD2,TRBJ2-1,TRBV24-1,CATSDLWGTRATEQFF,TGTGCCACCAGTGATTTGTGGGGGACTAGGGCGACTGAGCAGTTCTTC
NA,NA,TRBJ2-7,TRBV18,CASSPLRSTGSYEQYF,TGTGCCAGCTCACCACTCCGGTCGACAGGCTCCTACGAGCAGTACTTC
NA,NA,TRBJ2-7,TRBV20-1,CSARHSYEQYF,TGCAGTGCTAGGCATTCCTACGAGCAGTACTTC
NA,TRBD2,TRBJ2-3,TRBV12-3/TRBV12-4,CASSMTSGIPSTDTQYF,TGTGCCAGCAGCATGACTAGCGGGATCCCTAGCACAGATACGCAGTATTTT
NA,NA,TRBJ2-2,TRBV7-9,CASSPPGAGVNTGELFF,TGTGCCAGCAGCCCCCCGGGGGCGGGAGTAAACACCGGGGAGCTGTTTTTT
few,NA,TRBJ2-1,TRBV12-3/TRBV12-4,CASSHGGAYNEQFF,TGTGCCAGCAGCCACGGAGGGGCCTACAATGAGCAGTTCTTC
NA,TRBD1,TRBJ2-2,TRBV20-1,CSASINRGTNTGELFF,TGCAGTGCTAGTATAAACAGGGGTACGAACACCGGGGAGCTGTTTTTT
NA,TRBD2,TRBJ2-1,TRBV30,CAWSGLRTSGRFNEQFF,TGTGCCTGGAGTGGACTGCGGACTAGCGGGAGGTTCAATGAGCAGTTCTTC
NA,TRBD2,TRBJ2-7,TRBV20-1,CSARPLAGVYEQYF,TGCAGTGCTCGACCTCTAGCGGGAGTCTACGAGCAGTACTTC
many,NA,TRBJ2-7,TRBV5-1,CASSLETAGYYEQYF,TGCGCCAGCAGCTTGGAGACAGCGGGCTACTACGAGCAGTACTTC
NA,NA,TRBJ1-2,TRBV6-5,CASSYSGRKGYGYTF,TGTGCCAGCAGTTACTCGGGCAGGAAGGGTTATGGCTACACCTTC
NA,TRBD1,TRBJ2-5,TRBV15,CATSGPDREALETQYF,TGTGCCACCAGCGGACCGGACAGGGAGGCTTTAGAGACCCAGTACTTC
NA,NA,TRBJ2-5,TRBV12-3/TRBV12-4,CASSFRGGEETQYF,TGTGCCAGCAGTTTCAGGGGGGGTGAAGAGACCCAGTACTTC
few,TRBD2,TRBJ2-3,TRBV29-1,CSVGVAGPSTDTQYF,TGCAGCGTTGGGGTAGCGGGGCCTAGCACAGATACGCAGTATTTT
many,TRBD1,TRBJ2-6,TRBV27,CASSLTGAGANVLTF,TGTGCCAGCAGTTTGACAGGGGCTGGGGCCAACGTCCTGACTTTC
few,TRBD1,TRBJ1-1,TRBV24-1,CDRRPPGGDTEAFF,TGTGACAGGCGGCCTCCAGGGGGTGATACTGAAGCTTTCTTT
many,TRBD1,TRBJ2-1,TRBV20-1,CSARPGQGTYNEQFF,TGCAGTGCTCGGCCGGGACAGGGGACTTACAATGAGCAGTTCTTC
few,NA,TRBJ2-5,TRBV6-2/TRBV6-3,CASSYGSTGSGETQYF,TGTGCCAGCAGTTACGGGTCTACAGGGAGCGGAGAGACCCAGTACTTC
NA,NA,TRBJ2-7,TRBV9,CASSVEPVYEQYF,TGTGCCAGCAGCGTAGAACCAGTCTACGAGCAGTACTTC
few,NA,TRBJ2-3,TRBV5-1,CASSASGSPDTQYF,TGCGCCAGCAGCGCTTCGGGGTCCCCAGATACGCAGTATTTT
once,NA,TRBJ1-5,TRBV7-9,CASSWSSNQPQHF,TGTGCCAGCAGCTGGAGTAGCAATCAGCCCCAGCATTTT
NA,NA,TRBJ1-5,TRBV7-2,CASSFVGRLQPQHF,TGTGCCAGCAGCTTCGTGGGCAGATTACAGCCCCAGCATTTT
few,NA,TRBJ2-3,TRBV6-1,CASSPTPGLDTQYF,TGTGCCAGCAGCCCTACTCCAGGGTTAGATACGCAGTATTTT
NA,NA,TRBJ2-5,TRBV7-7,CASSLSPNWAETQYF,TGTGCCAGCAGCTTATCTCCTAATTGGGCAGAGACCCAGTACTTC
many,TRBD1,TRBJ2-2,TRBV5-1,CASSRDRGRTGELFF,TGCGCCAGCAGCCGGGACAGGGGGCGAACCGGGGAGCTGTTTTTT
few,TRBD1,TRBJ1-5,TRBV7-6,CASSLGTGSNNQPQHF,TGTGCCAGCAGCTTAGGGACAGGGTCCAACAATCAGCCCCAGCATTTT
few,TRBD1,TRBJ2-7,TRBV10-3,CAITRGGPSQGEYEQYF,TGTGCCATCACCCGAGGGGGTCCCTCACAGGGGGAATACGAGCAGTACTTC
few,TRBD1,TRBJ1-1,TRBV19,CASSIGDRNSNTEAFF,TGTGCCAGTAGTATCGGGGACAGAAATTCGAACACTGAAGCTTTCTTT
few,NA,TRBJ2-2,TRBV27,CASSLLPGPTPGELFF,TGTGCCAGCAGTTTACTGCCGGGCCCGACCCCCGGGGAGCTGTTTTTT
NA,NA,TRBJ2-3,TRBV29-1,CSVVEDRRTDTQYF,TGCAGCGTTGTAGAAGACCGGAGGACAGATACGCAGTATTTT
NA,NA,TRBJ2-7,TRBV12-3/TRBV12-4,CASSLFGGTGEQYF,TGTGCCAGCAGTTTATTCGGGGGAACGGGGGAGCAGTACTTC
NA,NA,TRBJ1-5,TRBV6-1,CASSRDPGGAQPQHF,TGTGCCAGCAGTCGGGACCCCGGAGGCGCCCAGCCCCAGCATTTT
few,NA,TRBJ2-5,TRBV27,CAGQPKETQYF,TGTGCCGGACAGCCGAAAGAGACCCAGTACTTC
few,NA,TRBJ1-1,TRBV15,CATQKQGNTEAFF,TGTGCCACCCAAAAACAGGGGAACACTGAAGCTTTCTTT
NA,TRBD1,TRBJ2-2,TRBV5-1,CASSLATGQVNGELFF,TGCGCCAGCAGCTTGGCCACGGGACAGGTTAACGGGGAGCTGTTTTTT
few,TRBD1,TRBJ2-7,TRBV7-6,CASSLRQGSEQYF,TGTGCCAGCAGCCTGCGACAGGGAAGCGAGCAGTACTTC
few,TRBD1,TRBJ1-4,TRBV5-1,CASSPGQGPGEKLFF,TGCGCCAGCAGCCCGGGACAGGGGCCCGGGGAAAAACTGTTTTTT
few,TRBD2,TRBJ2-1,TRBV12-3/TRBV12-4,CASSLGLAGGTNEQFF,TGTGCCAGCAGTTTAGGACTAGCGGGAGGAACGAATGAGCAGTTCTTC
few,NA,TRBJ1-6,TRBV20-1,CSAPGATYNSPLHF,TGCAGTGCCCCTGGGGCTACCTATAATTCACCCCTCCACTTT
NA,NA,TRBJ2-2,TRBV4-1,CASSHSRPDGGELFF,TGCGCCAGCAGCCATAGTCGGCCTGACGGCGGGGAGCTGTTTTTT
many,TRBD2,TRBJ2-1,TRBV4-2,CASSPSQGREGLDEQFF,TGTGCCAGCAGCCCTTCTCAAGGGCGGGAGGGCCTGGATGAGCAGTTCTTC
NA,NA,TRBJ2-3,TRBV24-1,CATSPGGGNTDTQYF,TGTGCCACCAGCCCTGGGGGCGGAAACACAGATACGCAGTATTTT